The rows below give T cell receptor beta chains drawn from one sample of a study of STAT5B mutations in CD4+ large granular lymphocyte leukemia. Sequencing used immunoSEQ multiplex PCR; TCRdb keeps in-frame clones, though not all of them. The repertoire holds 25,000 to 35,000 clones, with approximately 79% as singletons. The sequencing sample was made of CD4+ T cells from blood buffy coats. The receptors derive from a human donor in good health. Both conserved end residues are part of each CDR3. D genes are given only for firm matches. Expanded clones are given a class, and other clones once, few, many or no size at all.

d_gene	v_gene	j_gene	abundance	CDR3aa	CDR3nt
-	TRBV6-5	TRBJ2-4	-	CASRMGHWNIQYF	TGTGCCAGCAGGATGGGACATTGGAACATTCAGTACTTC
-	TRBV19	TRBJ1-4	-	CASSSPGTAHNEKLFF	TGTGCCAGTAGTTCCCCCGGGACGGCACATAATGAAAAACTGTTTTTT
-	TRBV7-2	TRBJ2-3	-	CASSLGIGTDTQYF	TGTGCCAGCAGCTTAGGGATCGGTACAGATACGCAGTATTTT
-	TRBV6-5	TRBJ1-2	few	CASSYSGTHNGYTF	TGTGCCAGCAGTTACTCTGGGACCCACAATGGCTACACCTTC
-	TRBV19	TRBJ2-2	-	CASSIDLSGELFF	TGTGCCAGTAGTATAGATCTATCCGGGGAGCTGTTTTTT
TRBD1	TRBV7-9	TRBJ1-2	-	CASSLGQGVNYGYTF	TGTGCCAGCAGCTTAGGTCAGGGGGTAAACTATGGCTACACCTTC
-	TRBV28	TRBJ1-2	-	CASTVPAQGWGLGYTF	TGTGCCAGCACCGTCCCCGCGCAGGGGTGGGGGCTCGGCTACACCTTC
TRBD2	TRBV18	TRBJ2-7	-	CASSPVSGLGVYEQYF	TGTGCCAGCTCACCAGTCTCGGGACTAGGTGTCTACGAGCAGTACTTC
-	TRBV9	TRBJ2-5	-	CASSPLGAGQETQYF	TGTGCCAGCAGCCCCCTTGGCGCGGGGCAAGAGACCCAGTACTTC
-	TRBV6-4	TRBJ2-1	-	CASSRVAGTNYNEQFF	TGTGCCAGCAGTAGGGTGGCGGGGACCAACTACAATGAGCAGTTCTTC
TRBD2	TRBV5-1	TRBJ2-5	-	CASSISGTSGTYQETQYF	TGCGCCAGCAGCATATCCGGGACTAGCGGGACCTACCAAGAGACCCAGTACTTC
-	TRBV9	TRBJ1-6	-	CASSVDVISPLHF	TGTGCCAGCAGCGTAGACGTTATTTCACCCCTCCACTTT
-	TRBV7-2	TRBJ1-2	-	CASSGPGAFNLYGYTF	TGTGCCAGCAGCGGACCCGGGGCCTTCAACCTCTATGGCTACACCTTC